The 16 T cell receptor beta chains reported below all come from one sample, sequenced in a study of T cell responses to AZD1222 COVID-19 vaccine. Sequenced by immunoSEQ multiplex PCR; TCRdb stores in-frame clones only, minus some. Of 160,000 or so clones detected, around 92% appear once; the ten largest clones hold under 1.2%. Sequencing was performed on peripheral blood, taken 28 days after the second AZD1222 dose. The receptors originated from an adult who received the AZD1222 COVID-19 vaccine.

The V gene is TRBV5-1, the J gene TRBJ1-1; TRBD1 is a possible D gene (5 bases). Germline CDR1 SGHRS, CDR2 YFSETQ. The V gene lost 4 bases and the J gene lost 5 bases, with 15 bases spanning the gap. The CDR3 spans 14 residues. CDR3 coding DNA: TGCGCCAGCAGCGGGCAGGGCGGAGGGACTGAAGCTTTCTTT. It translates to CASSGQGGGTEAFF.

This clone was observed a single time. J is TRBJ1-2 and V is TRBV7-8, with 7 bases matching TRBD1. The trim removed 2 bases at V and 2 bases at J, leaving 5 bases unmatched. The CDR3 runs to 15 residues. The germline V gene encodes CDR1 SGHVS and CDR2 FQNEAQ. CDR3 protein: CASSLPGQVNYGYTF. CDR3 sequence (DNA): TGTGCCAGCAGCTTACCCGGACAGGTCAACTATGGCTACACCTTC. Full variable domain (outside the CDR3, taken from reference TRBV7-8 and TRBJ1-2): GAGVSQSPRYKVAKRGQDVALRCDPISGHVSLFWYQQALGQGPEFLTYFQNEAQLDKSGLPSDRFFAERPEGSVSTLKIQRTQQEDSAVYLCASSLPGQVNYGYTFGSGTRLTVV.

J is TRBJ1-6 and V is TRBV9; D is unclear. CDR1 and CDR2 from the germline V gene are SGDLS and YYNGEE. The ends were cut back, 2 bases at V and 9 bases at J, with 9 bases in the middle. This CDR3 spans 13 amino acids. The CDR3 DNA reads TGTGCCAGCAGCGTGGGGATTGGTTCACCCCTCCACTTT. It codes for CASSVGIGSPLHF. The full variable domain, completed using reference TRBV9 and TRBJ1-6, is DSGVTQTPKHLITATGQRVTLRCSPRSGDLSVYWYQQSLDQGLQFLIQYYNGEERAKGNILERFSAQQFPDLHSELNLSSLELGDSALYFCASSVGIGSPLHFGNGTRLTVT.

The chain carries TRBV2 and TRBJ1-1; D remains unclear. In germline, CDR1 is SNHLY, CDR2 FYNNEI. V lost 2 bases to trimming and J lost 4 bases, with 8 bases between them. The CDR3 length is 13 residues. CDR3 nucleotide sequence: TGTGCCAGCAGTGAACCCCCTGCCACTGAAGCTTTCTTT. Encoded protein: CASSEPPATEAFF.

V usage is TRBV11-3 and J usage is TRBJ2-7; 9 bases map to TRBD1. Per the germline V gene, CDR1 is SGHNT and CDR2 is YENEEA. The length of the CDR3 is 16 residues. The V segment lost 5 bases and the J segment 0 bases; nucleotides outside the gene matches: 8. This CDR3 reads CASSPPGQGSSYEQYF. CDR3 DNA sequence: TGTGCCAGCAGCCCCCCGGGACAGGGTAGCTCCTACGAGCAGTACTTC.

J is TRBJ1-4 and V is TRBV4-2, with D tentatively TRBD1 (5 bases). V was trimmed by 2 bases and J by 7 bases, leaving 11 bases between them. This CDR3 comprises 14 residues. Germline values: CDR1 LGHNA, CDR2 YNFKEQ. The CDR3 region is CASSQNRLGEKLFF. The CDR3 DNA sequence: TGTGCCAGCAGCCAAAACAGGCTGGGTGAAAAACTGTTTTTT.

The rearrangement uses TRBV19 and TRBJ1-5, with a tentative D call TRBD1 (6 bases). This CDR3 comprises 12 residues. The V end lost 6 bases, the J end lost 7 bases, and 10 bases lay between the germline ends. Germline V lookup: CDR1 LNHDA, CDR2 SQIVND (reference sequence). In DNA, the CDR3 is TGTGCCAGTAGGCGTACAGGGCAGCCCCAGCATTTT. Its protein product is CASRRTGQPQHF.

V gene TRBV7-9 combines with J gene TRBJ2-3; D gene ambiguous. The CDR3 loop spans 14 amino acids. Trimming shortened V by 5 bases and J by 2 bases, and 11 bases separated the two germline ends. Germline V lookup: CDR1 SEHNR, CDR2 FQNEAQ (reference sequence). CDR3 coding DNA: TGTGCCAGCAGCCCTCGGGCCGCCACAGATACGCAGTATTTT. Encoded protein: CASSPRAATDTQYF.

This chain connects TRBV7-3 to TRBJ2-1, with D perhaps TRBD2 (7 bases). The CDR3 loop spans 16 amino acids. CDR1 is SGHTA, CDR2 FQGTGA, per germline. V shed 4 bases and J shed 0 bases, with 13 bases lying between them. The CDR3 sequence: CASSSSGGLSYNEQFF. As DNA, the CDR3 is TGTGCCAGCAGCTCTTCGGGGGGCCTCTCCTACAATGAGCAGTTCTTC.

J is TRBJ2-2 and V is TRBV5-4; 9 nucleotides match TRBD2. This CDR3 has 13 residues. CDR1 is SGHNT and CDR2 is YYREEE in the germline V gene (reference sequence). Germline trimming cut 5 bases from V and 12 bases from J; bases unmatched to any gene: 8. CDR3: CASSSVAGGKLFF. DNA for the CDR3: TGTGCCAGCAGTTCTGTTGCGGGGGGGAAGCTGTTTTTT.

The chain is built from TRBV27 and TRBJ2-3, with 8 bases lining up with TRBD1. Germline V CDR1 and CDR2: MNHEY, SMNVEV (reference sequence). Losses at the gene ends were 5 bases for V and 3 bases for J; bases not matched to a gene: 13. The CDR3 spans 17 residues. CDR3 DNA sequence: TGTGCCAGCAGTGATACACCGGGACAGGTTTTTACAGATACGCAGTATTTT. Translation gives CASSDTPGQVFTDTQYF.

The chain has TRBV20-1 and TRBJ2-2; no firm D call. Germline V CDR1 and CDR2: DFQATT, SNEGSKA (reference sequence). This CDR3 contains 13 residues. The ends were cut back, 3 bases at V and 1 base at J, with 6 bases in the middle. The CDR3 region is CSASAGNTGELFF. The DNA for the CDR3 is TGCAGTGCTAGTGCAGGGAACACCGGGGAGCTGTTTTTT.

The chain carries TRBV6-5 and TRBJ1-2, with D hard to call. The CDR3 runs 14 residues. The germline V gene has CDR1 MNHEY and CDR2 SVGAGI. Trimming removed 0 bases at V and 3 bases at J, with 8 bases between. CDR3 sequence: CASSYSRSYYGYTF. CDR3 DNA: TGTGCCAGCAGTTACTCAAGGAGTTACTATGGCTACACCTTC.

This chain uses TRBV18 with TRBJ1-1; D not certain. The CDR3 is 14 amino acids. Germline CDR1 is KGHSH and CDR2 is LQKENI. V was clipped by 6 bases and J by 3 bases, with 14 bases between them. Written as DNA, the CDR3 is TGTGCCAGCTCCCCCGCAGGACTGGACACTGAAGCTTTCTTT. Residues: CASSPAGLDTEAFF.

The chain couples TRBV7-2 to TRBJ1-2, with 7 bases that match TRBD1. From germline, CDR1 is SGHTA and CDR2 FQGNSA. This CDR3 has 16 residues. With V trimmed by 5 bases and J by 3 bases, 12 bases remained unmatched. The CDR3 DNA is TGTGCCAGCAGCCCTGGACAGGCCAGCCGTTACTATGGCTACACCTTC. Residues: CASSPGQASRYYGYTF.

The chain links TRBV25-1 to TRBJ1-6, with 9 bases aligning to TRBD1. CDR1 and CDR2 from the germline V gene are MGHDK and SYGVNS. The V and J ends lost 4 bases and 0 bases, in that order; junction bases with no gene match: 7. The CDR3 is 18 residues long. CDR3 nucleotide sequence: TGTGCCAGCAGTGCCCGTGGGACAGGGAGCTCCTATAATTCACCCCTCCACTTT. Translated, it gives CASSARGTGSSYNSPLHF.